Listed below are T cell receptor beta chains from one sample, sequenced in a study. A single record per CDR3 protein comes from TCRdb applying MiXCR to the RT-PCR reads. The sample has approximately 720,000 distinct CDR3 sequences, 14% seen once. Specimen: memory CD4+ T cells from blood. The receptor source for this set is a female donor in good health, serving as a healthy control. Each CDR3 is given with its conserved first and last residue. D genes are given only for firm matches. Rows give clone size only sometimes, using once, few, many, or a class for an expanded clone.

V gene,CDR3 length,D gene,J gene,clone size,CDR3 protein,CDR3 DNA
TRBV7-2,15,-,TRBJ2-5,many,CASSPRQLVTETQYF,TGTGCCAGCAGCCCGAGACAACTAGTAACAGAGACCCAGTACTTC
TRBV7-2,13,-,TRBJ2-1,many,CASSSTSYNEQFF,TGTGCCAGCAGCTCGACTAGTTACAATGAGCAGTTCTTC
TRBV5-5,14,TRBD1,TRBJ1-3,many,CASMDRGGGNTIYF,TGTGCCAGCATGGACAGGGGAGGTGGAAACACCATATATTTT
TRBV28,14,-,TRBJ2-7,few,CASRTRQDPYEQYF,TGTGCCAGCAGAACCCGACAGGACCCATACGAGCAGTACTTC
TRBV12-3/TRBV12-4,14,TRBD1,TRBJ1-5,-,CASPGTGGNLPQHF,TGTGCCAGCCCCGGGACAGGGGGCAATCTGCCCCAGCATTTT
TRBV10-3,15,-,TRBJ1-6,many,CAISEQGGDNSPLHF,TGTGCCATCAGTGAACAGGGTGGAGATAATTCACCCCTCCACTTT
TRBV29-1,13,-,TRBJ2-1,many,CSADRDLYNEQFF,TGCAGCGCTGACCGGGACTTATACAATGAGCAGTTCTTC
TRBV6-2/TRBV6-3,16,TRBD2,TRBJ2-3,few,CASSPQRGVLTDTQYF,TGTGCCAGCAGCCCCCAGCGGGGAGTGTTGACAGATACGCAGTATTTT
TRBV12-3/TRBV12-4,14,-,TRBJ1-5,few,CASSFAGAGQPQHF,TGTGCCAGCAGTTTCGCAGGGGCAGGTCAGCCCCAGCATTTT
TRBV9,14,-,TRBJ2-5,many,CASSVGQGAETQYF,TGTGCCAGCAGCGTAGGTCAGGGCGCGGAGACCCAGTACTTC
TRBV9,16,TRBD1,TRBJ2-1,-,CASSVASQGTGIEQFF,TGTGCCAGCAGCGTAGCTTCACAGGGGACGGGCATTGAGCAGTTCTTC
TRBV7-2,13,-,TRBJ2-2,few,CASSGANTGELFF,TGTGCCAGCAGCGGAGCGAACACCGGGGAGCTGTTTTTT
TRBV12-3/TRBV12-4,14,TRBD2,TRBJ2-3,many,CASSLSGIPDTQYF,TGTGCCAGCAGCCTGAGCGGGATCCCAGATACGCAGTATTTT
TRBV28,16,TRBD2,TRBJ2-1,-,CSSSLLASGIGNEQFF,TGTTCCAGCAGTTTATTGGCTAGCGGGATAGGAAATGAGCAGTTCTTC
TRBV12-3/TRBV12-4,16,TRBD1,TRBJ1-2,-,CASSSTSGQGNYGYTF,TGTGCCAGCAGTTCCACCTCGGGACAGGGGAACTATGGCTACACCTTC
TRBV7-2,13,-,TRBJ2-1,-,CASNLGTVDEQFF,TGTGCCAGCAACTTGGGGACGGTAGATGAGCAGTTCTTC
TRBV4-1,16,TRBD2,TRBJ2-7,many,CASSHQGLAVPYEQYF,TGCGCCAGCAGCCACCAGGGACTAGCGGTCCCCTACGAGCAGTACTTC
TRBV30,14,-,TRBJ2-3,many,CAWNLDTSTDTQYF,TGTGCCTGGAACCTAGATACTAGCACAGATACGCAGTATTTT
TRBV7-2,15,TRBD2,TRBJ2-5,few,CASSFPLAGAETQYF,TGTGCCAGCAGCTTTCCTCTAGCGGGGGCCGAGACCCAGTACTTC
TRBV3-1,16,TRBD1,TRBJ2-5,-,CASSQFGTGKGETQYF,TGTGCCAGCAGCCAATTCGGGACAGGGAAAGGGGAGACCCAGTACTTC
TRBV29-1,12,-,TRBJ1-1,-,CSVDDDSTEAFF,TGCAGCGTTGACGATGATTCCACTGAAGCTTTCTTT
TRBV30,12,-,TRBJ1-1,-,CAWRGLGTEAFF,TGTGCCTGGAGGGGTCTGGGGACTGAAGCTTTCTTT
TRBV20-1,11,TRBD1,TRBJ1-1,-,CSAIGTVEAFF,TGCAGTGCAATAGGGACAGTAGAAGCTTTCTTT
TRBV7-2,14,-,TRBJ2-5,few,CASSSLGAVGTQYF,TGTGCCAGCAGCTCCCTAGGGGCTGTGGGGACCCAGTACTTC
TRBV27,15,-,TRBJ1-1,-,CASGIGWGMNTEAFF,TGTGCCAGCGGCATCGGATGGGGCATGAACACTGAAGCTTTCTTT
TRBV7-6,13,-,TRBJ2-3,few,CASSPNPGDTQYF,TGTGCCAGCAGTCCGAACCCGGGGGATACGCAGTATTTT
TRBV7-2,14,TRBD1,TRBJ1-6,-,CASSAGQGNSPLHF,TGTGCCAGCAGTGCGGGACAGGGAAATTCACCCCTCCACTTT
TRBV2,13,TRBD2,TRBJ2-2,-,CASRLAGAGELFF,TGTGCCAGCCGACTAGCGGGAGCCGGGGAGCTGTTTTTT